Below, 3 T cell receptor beta chains from the same sample are listed, as sequenced in a study of shared clonotypes between healthy human individuals. Libraries were prepared by immunoSEQ multiplex PCR; TCRdb keeps only in-frame clonotypes and omits some of them. Of 2.5 million or so clones in the sample, around nine tenths were seen once. Sequences were obtained from naive CD4+ T cells sorted from blood. The subset was: CD45RA+ positively selected. The receptors stem from a man aged 18 to 29 in good health.

The chain is built from TRBV5-6 and TRBJ2-1, with 12 bases lining up with TRBD2. This CDR3 comprises 17 residues. The V gene end was trimmed by 4 bases and the J gene end by 6 bases; junction bases not matched to a gene: 11. The V gene's germline CDR1 is SGHDT and CDR2 YYEEEE. The chain's CDR3 is CASSRILAGGPRNEQFF. DNA for the CDR3: TGTGCCAGCAGCAGAATTCTAGCGGGAGGGCCACGCAATGAGCAGTTCTTC.

The rearrangement joins TRBV11-2 to TRBJ1-2; D possibly corresponds to TRBD1 (6 bases). The CDR3 extends over 15 amino acids. CDR1 is SGHAT, CDR2 FQNNGV, per germline. Between the trimmed V and J ends, which lost 2 bases and 5 bases, there was a span of 15 bases. CDR3 region: CASSLLGGVPYGYTF. The CDR3, as DNA: TGTGCCAGCAGCTTATTGGGGGGCGTCCCATATGGCTACACCTTC.

This rearrangement joins TRBV6-5 to TRBJ1-1; 8 nucleotides match TRBD1. The CDR3 extends over 15 amino acids. Per germline, CDR1 MNHEY and CDR2 SVGAGI. Germline trimming cut 0 bases from V and 6 bases from J; bases unmatched to any gene: 6. The CDR3, as DNA: TGTGCCAGCAGTTACTCCGGGACAGGAGGGCCTGAAGCTTTCTTT. Its protein is CASSYSGTGGPEAFF.